This T cell receptor (beta chain) was captured by sequencing in a study of cytomegalovirus exposure and HLA in healthy donors. The PCR ran on 60 Vbeta and 13 Jbeta primers. TCRdb's table, derived via immunoSEQ multiplex PCR, lists solely in-frame clones and lacks some. Found here are under 130,000 clones, 60% to 75% of them singletons; the top ten hold 11%. The CDR3 has 11 residues. The germline V and J ends were trimmed by 5 bases and 4 bases, with 3 bases remaining between them. CDR1 PRHDT and CDR2 FYEKMQ come from the germline V gene (reference sequence). This clone was observed a single time. Sequencing was performed on PBMCs. The receptor's source is a middle-aged man in good health and CMV-seropositive. V usage is TRBV13 and J usage is TRBJ2-1; D remains unclear. The CDR3 here is CASSLYNEQFF. The CDR3 DNA is TGTGCCAGCAGCCTTTACAATGAGCAGTTCTTC.